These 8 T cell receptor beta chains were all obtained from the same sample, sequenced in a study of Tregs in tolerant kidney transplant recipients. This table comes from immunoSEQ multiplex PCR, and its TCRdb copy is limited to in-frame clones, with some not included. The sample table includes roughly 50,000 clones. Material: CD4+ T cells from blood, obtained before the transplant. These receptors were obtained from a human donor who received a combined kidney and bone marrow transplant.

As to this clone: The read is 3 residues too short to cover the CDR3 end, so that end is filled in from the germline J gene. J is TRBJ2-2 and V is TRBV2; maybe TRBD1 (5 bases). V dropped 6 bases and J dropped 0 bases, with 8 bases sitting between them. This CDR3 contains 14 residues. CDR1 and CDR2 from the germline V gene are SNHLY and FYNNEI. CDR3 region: CASRATANTGELFF. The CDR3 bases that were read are TGTGCCAGCAGGGCGACAGCGAACACCGGGGAG.

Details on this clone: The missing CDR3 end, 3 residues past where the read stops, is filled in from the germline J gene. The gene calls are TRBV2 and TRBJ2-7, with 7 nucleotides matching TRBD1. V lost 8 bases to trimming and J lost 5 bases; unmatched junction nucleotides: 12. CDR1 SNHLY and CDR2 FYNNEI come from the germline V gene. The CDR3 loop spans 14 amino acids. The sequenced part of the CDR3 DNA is TGTGCCAGCGCAGGGACAGCGCTTGGGGACGAG. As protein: CASAGTALGDE. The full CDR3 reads CASAGTALGDEQYF.

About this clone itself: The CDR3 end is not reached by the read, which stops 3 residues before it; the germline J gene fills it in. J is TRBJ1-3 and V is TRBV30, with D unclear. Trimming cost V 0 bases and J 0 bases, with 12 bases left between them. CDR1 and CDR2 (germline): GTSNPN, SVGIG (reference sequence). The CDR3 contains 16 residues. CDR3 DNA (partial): TGTGCCTGGAGTGTTAGAAGCAAGAACTCTGGAAACACC. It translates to CAWSVRSKNSGNT. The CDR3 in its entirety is CAWSVRSKNSGNTIYF.

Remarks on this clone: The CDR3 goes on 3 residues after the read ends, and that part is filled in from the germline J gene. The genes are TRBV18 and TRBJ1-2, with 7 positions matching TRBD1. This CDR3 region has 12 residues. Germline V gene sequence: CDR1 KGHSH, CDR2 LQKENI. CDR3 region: CASSKRQGGYTF. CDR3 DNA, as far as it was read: TGTGCCAGCTCAAAGCGACAGGGAGGC.

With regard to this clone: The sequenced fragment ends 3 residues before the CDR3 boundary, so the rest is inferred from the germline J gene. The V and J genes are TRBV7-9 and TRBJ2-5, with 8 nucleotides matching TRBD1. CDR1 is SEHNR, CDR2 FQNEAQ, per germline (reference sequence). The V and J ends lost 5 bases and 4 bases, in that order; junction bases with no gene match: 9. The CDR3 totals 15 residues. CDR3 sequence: CASSLTRRGRETQYF. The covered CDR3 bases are TGTGCCAGCAGCCTAACTCGCAGGGGGCGAGAGACC.

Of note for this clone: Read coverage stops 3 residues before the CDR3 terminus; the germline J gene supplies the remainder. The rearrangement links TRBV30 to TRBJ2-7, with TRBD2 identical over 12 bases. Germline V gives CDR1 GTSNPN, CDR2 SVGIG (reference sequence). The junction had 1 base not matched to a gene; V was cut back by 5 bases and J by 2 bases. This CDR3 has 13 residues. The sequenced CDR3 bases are TGTGCCTGGGCTAGCGGGAGGGCCTACGAG. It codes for CAWASGRAYE. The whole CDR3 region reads CAWASGRAYEQYF. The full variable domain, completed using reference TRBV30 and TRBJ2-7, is SQTIHQWPATLVQPVGSPLSLECTVEGTSNPNLYWYRQAAGRGLQLLFYSVGIGQISSEVPQNLSASRPQDRQFILSSKKLLLSDSGFYLCAWASGRAYEQYFGPGTRLTVT.

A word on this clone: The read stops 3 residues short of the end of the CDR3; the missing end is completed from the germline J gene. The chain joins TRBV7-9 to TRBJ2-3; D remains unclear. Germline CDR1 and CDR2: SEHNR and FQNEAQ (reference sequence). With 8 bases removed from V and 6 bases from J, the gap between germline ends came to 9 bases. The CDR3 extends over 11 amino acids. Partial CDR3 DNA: TGTGCCAGCCGCCTGGCCGATACG. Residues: CASRLADT. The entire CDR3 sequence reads CASRLADTQYF. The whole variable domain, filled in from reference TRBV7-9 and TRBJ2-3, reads DTGVSQNPRHKITKRGQNVTFRCDPISEHNRLYWYRQTLGQGPEFLTYFQNEAQLEKSRLLSDRFSAERPKGSFSTLEIQRTEQGDSAMYLCASRLADTQYFGPGTRLTVL.

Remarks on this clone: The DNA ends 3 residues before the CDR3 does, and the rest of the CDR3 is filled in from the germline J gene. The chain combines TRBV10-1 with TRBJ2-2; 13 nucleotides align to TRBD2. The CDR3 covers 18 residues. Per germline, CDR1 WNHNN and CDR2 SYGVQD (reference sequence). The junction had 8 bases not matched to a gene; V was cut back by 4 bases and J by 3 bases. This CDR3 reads CASSVGLAGDRDTGELFF. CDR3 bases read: TGCGCCAGCAGTGTCGGACTAGCGGGAGACAGGGACACCGGGGAG.